One T cell receptor (beta chain) is described in this entry. This clonotype has at least ten counts. Which antigen it targets is not known. Within one base of it there is no much larger clone, and no base qualities were kept. The sample belongs to a study of T-cell memory formation after mild COVID-19 (TCRdb year 2021). Some background on the complete study: TCR sequence clusters from the two donors were largely donor specific. The cohort comprised two young, previously healthy adult volunteers, one female and one male. T-cell clones expanding and contracting after mild COVID-19 in a couple of donors were tracked by longitudinal TCRalpha and TCRbeta repertoire sequencing.

General study outcomes and caveats: SARS-CoV-2 specificity of the second-wave clones peaking on day 37 was not confirmed. Only a couple of mild cases were covered by the study, and larger cohorts that include severe cases with pre-infection samples were considered necessary. Contracting CD4+ clones were located mainly in the CM and EM memory subsets, whereas CD8+ clones were found to be enriched in EMRA. From day 15 to 85, contracting clones showed balanced CD4/CD8 phenotypes, whereas a second wave of clones that expanded from day 15 to 37 leaned towards CD4+. The detection of some responding clones in pre-infection memory suggests that pre-existing cross-reactive memory T cells joined the SARS-CoV-2 response.

The instrument given in TCRdb is Illumina NovaSeq 6000. TCRalpha and TCRbeta cDNA libraries were built by 5'RACE with constant-segment primers, adding sample barcodes and unique molecular identifiers. Trizol reagent was used to extract RNA from every sample. Library amplification was performed in two PCR steps, and a second sample barcode and Illumina TruSeq adapters were introduced in the second step. The libraries were sequenced on an Illumina NovaSeq using 2 x 150 bp paired-end reads. The study's processing was this. Demultiplexing of reads and collapsing into UMI-guided consensus sequences were performed with migec v1.2.7. Using mixcr v2.1.11, UMI consensuses were aligned to TRA and TRB V and J templates and then assembled into clonotypes. Expanded or contracted clonotypes were those called significant by both edgeR and NoisET, with noise models trained on biological replicates. For edgeR calls, the thresholds were a false discovery rate-adjusted p below 0.01 and a log2 fold-change of 1. As an exploratory analysis of dynamics, max-normalized trajectories of the 1000 most abundant clonotypes were examined with PCA combined with hierarchical clustering. Separately sequenced CD4+ and CD8+ repertoires were used to assign the CD4 or CD8 phenotype of responding clones. TCRdb passed the public sequencing reads through fastp at Q25 and MiXCR, retaining productive beta sequences. Identical CDR3 proteins give one entry, which carries the most common genes and DNA. The V and J calls follow TCRdb's processing rather than the paper's. The sample has approximately 490,000 distinct CDR3 sequences on record, over 20% of them singletons. The top ten clones comprise 12% of the sample.

Ficoll-Paque density gradient centrifugation was used to isolate PBMCs. Relative to germline, V is 6 bases shorter and J is 0 bases shorter, with 11 bases between their ends. The germline V gene specifies SGHRS as CDR1 and YFSETQ as CDR2. The CDR3 spans 14 residues, from the cysteine through the phenylalanine. The kept DNA is CDR3 alone, 42 bases in frame from the first base. The sequence joins TRBV5-1 to TRBJ2-3; the D match is possibly TRBD1 or TRBD2, with 5 bases aligned in each. The material sequenced was PBMCs or a T cell subset sorted from them (not recorded which). The origin of this receptor is an adult woman who had mild COVID-19 (a few samples of this study predate the infection). The sample titles of this study are shuffled in the database, so cell type and time point are left out; the donor was told from shared clones. The CDR3 has the sequence CASTDGGSTDTQYF. DNA sequence: TGCGCCAGCACCGATGGGGGAAGCACAGATACGCAGTATTTT. The CDR3, completed at both ends by the reference TRBV5-1 and TRBJ2-3 genes, gives the full variable domain KAGVTQTPRYLIKTRGQQVTLSCSPISGHRSVSWYQQTPGQGLQFLFEYFSETQRNKGNFPGRFSGRQFSNSRSEMNVSTLELGDSALYLCASTDGGSTDTQYFGPGTRLTVL.